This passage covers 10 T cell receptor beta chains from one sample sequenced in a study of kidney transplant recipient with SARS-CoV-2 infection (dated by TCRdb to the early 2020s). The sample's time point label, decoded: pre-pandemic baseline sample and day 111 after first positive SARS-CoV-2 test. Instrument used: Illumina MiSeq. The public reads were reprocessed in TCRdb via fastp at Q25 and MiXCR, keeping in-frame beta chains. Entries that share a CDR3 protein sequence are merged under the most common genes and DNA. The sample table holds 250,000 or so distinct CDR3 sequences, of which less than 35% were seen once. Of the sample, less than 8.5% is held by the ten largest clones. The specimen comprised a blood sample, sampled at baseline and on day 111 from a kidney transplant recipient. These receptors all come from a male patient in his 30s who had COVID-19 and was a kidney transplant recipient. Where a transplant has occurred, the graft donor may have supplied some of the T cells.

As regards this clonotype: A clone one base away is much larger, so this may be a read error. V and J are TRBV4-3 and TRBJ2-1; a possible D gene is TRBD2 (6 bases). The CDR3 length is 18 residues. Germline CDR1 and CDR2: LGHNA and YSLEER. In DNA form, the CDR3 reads TGCGCCAACAGCCAAGATTTGCGGGGAACAAGCTCCTACAATGAGCAGTTCTTC. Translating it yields CANSQDLRGTSSYNEQFF.

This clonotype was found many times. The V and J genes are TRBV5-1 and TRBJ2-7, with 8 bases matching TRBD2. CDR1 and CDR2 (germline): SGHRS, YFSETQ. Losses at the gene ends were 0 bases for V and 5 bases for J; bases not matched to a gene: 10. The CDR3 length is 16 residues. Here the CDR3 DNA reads TGCGCCAGCAGCTTGGAAGCGGGAGAACTATCCCACGAGCAGTACTTC. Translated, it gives CASSLEAGELSHEQYF.

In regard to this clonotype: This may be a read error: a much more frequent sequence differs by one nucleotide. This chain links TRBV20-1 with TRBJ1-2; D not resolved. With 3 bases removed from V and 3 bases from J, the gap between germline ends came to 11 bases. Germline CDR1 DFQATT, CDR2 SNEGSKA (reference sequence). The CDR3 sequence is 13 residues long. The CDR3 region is CSARGAPYYGYTF. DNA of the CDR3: TGCAGTGCTAGGGGCGCCCCCTACTATGGCTACACCTTC.

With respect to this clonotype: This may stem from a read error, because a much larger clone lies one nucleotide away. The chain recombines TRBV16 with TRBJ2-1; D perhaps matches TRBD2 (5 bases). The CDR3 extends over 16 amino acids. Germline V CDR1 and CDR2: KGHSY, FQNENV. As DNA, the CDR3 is TGTGCCAGCAGTCAAATGCGCGGTAGCGTCCACAATGGGCAGTTCTTC. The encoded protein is CASSQMRGSVHNGQFF.

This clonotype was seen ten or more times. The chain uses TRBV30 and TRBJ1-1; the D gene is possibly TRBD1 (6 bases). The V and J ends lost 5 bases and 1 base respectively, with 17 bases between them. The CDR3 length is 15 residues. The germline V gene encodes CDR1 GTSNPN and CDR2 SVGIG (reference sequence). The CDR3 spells CAWSLIGTSNTEAFF. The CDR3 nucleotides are TGTGCCTGGTCCCTTATTGGGACATCGAACACTGAAGCTTTCTTT.

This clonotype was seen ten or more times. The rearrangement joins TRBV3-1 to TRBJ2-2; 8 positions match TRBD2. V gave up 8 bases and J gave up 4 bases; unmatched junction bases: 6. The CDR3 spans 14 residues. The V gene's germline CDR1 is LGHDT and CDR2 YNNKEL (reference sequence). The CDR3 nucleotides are TGTGCCAGCTCCGGGACTAGACCCACCGGGGAGCTGTTTTTT. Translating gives CASSGTRPTGELFF. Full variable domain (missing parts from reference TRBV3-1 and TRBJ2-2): DTAVSQTPKYLVTQMGNDKSIKCEQNLGHDTMYWYKQDSKKFLKIMFSYNNKELIINETVPNRFSPKSPDKAHLNLHINSLELGDSAVYFCASSGTRPTGELFFGEGSRLTVL.

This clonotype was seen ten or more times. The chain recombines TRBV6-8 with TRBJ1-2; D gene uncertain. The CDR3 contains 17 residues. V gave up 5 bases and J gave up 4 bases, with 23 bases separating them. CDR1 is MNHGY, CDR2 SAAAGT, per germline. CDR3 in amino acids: CASSPVARSRKTYGYTF. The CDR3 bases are TGTGCCAGCAGTCCCGTGGCACGCTCTAGAAAGACCTATGGCTACACCTTC.

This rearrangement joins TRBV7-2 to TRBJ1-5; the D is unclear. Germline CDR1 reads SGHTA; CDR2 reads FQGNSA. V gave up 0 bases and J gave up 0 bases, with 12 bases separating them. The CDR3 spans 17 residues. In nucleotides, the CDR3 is TGTGCCAGCAGCTTAGCGTCGTCGGGTGGTAGCAATCAGCCCCAGCATTTT. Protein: CASSLASSGGSNQPQHF.

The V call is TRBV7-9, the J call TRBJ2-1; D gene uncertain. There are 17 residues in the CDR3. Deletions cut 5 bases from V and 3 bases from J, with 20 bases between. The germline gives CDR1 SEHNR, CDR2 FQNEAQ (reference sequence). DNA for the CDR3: TGTGCCAGCAGCCCGCTGCGATTAGGCGGAGACTACAATGAGCAGTTCTTC. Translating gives CASSPLRLGGDYNEQFF.

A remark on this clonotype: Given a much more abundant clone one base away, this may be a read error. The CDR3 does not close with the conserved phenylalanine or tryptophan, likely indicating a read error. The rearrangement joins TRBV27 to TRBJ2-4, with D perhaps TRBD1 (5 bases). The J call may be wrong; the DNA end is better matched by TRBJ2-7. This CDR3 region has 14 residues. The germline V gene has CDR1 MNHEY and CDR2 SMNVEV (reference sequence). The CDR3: CASRHPDSSYEQYL. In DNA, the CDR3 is TGTGCCAGCAGACACCCCGACAGCTCCTACGAGCAGTACCTC.